The 31 T cell receptor beta chains reported below all come from one sample, sequenced in a study of Ad26.COV2.S vaccination and SARS-CoV-2 variants. Profiled with immunoSEQ multiplex PCR; TCRdb holds only in-frame clones, not every one. The table lists roughly 410,000 clones, roughly four fifths of them singletons. This sample's treatment: around 19 received Ad26.COV2.S at low or high dose, single or two shots; roughly 5 received placebo; per-sample allocation not given. Collection of samples fell on day 63 after the first vaccine or placebo injection. The sequencing used peripheral blood, collected in a trial of Ad26.COV2.S vaccine versus placebo. These receptors were obtained from a person between 18 and 65 years old who received the Ad26.COV2.S COVID-19 vaccine or a placebo.

This chain joins TRBV29-1 and TRBJ1-1, with D unclear. CDR1 and CDR2 (germline): SQVTM, ANQGSEA. The V end was cut by 4 bases, the J end by 3 bases, with 9 bases between. This CDR3 has 12 amino acids. This CDR3 is CSVVWGHTEAFF. The CDR3 DNA follows: TGCAGCGTTGTTTGGGGTCACACTGAAGCTTTCTTT.

The chain couples TRBV9 to TRBJ1-1; TRBD1 is a possible D gene (5 bases). The length of the CDR3 is 14 residues. CDR1 is SGDLS, CDR2 YYNGEE, per germline. With 2 bases removed from V and 3 bases from J, the gap between germline ends came to 11 bases. The CDR3 spells CASSVIGADTEAFF. CDR3 DNA: TGTGCCAGCAGCGTGATTGGGGCTGACACTGAAGCTTTCTTT.

This clone appeared once. The chain employs TRBV3-1 (or the pseudogene TRBV3-2) and TRBJ1-2, with TRBD1 as a possible D gene (6 bases). The V end was cut by 1 base, the J end by 8 bases, with 17 bases between. The CDR3 spans 15 residues. CDR1 is LGHDT, CDR2 YNNKEL, per germline (reference sequence). Written as DNA, the CDR3 is TGTGCCAGCAGCCAAGCCGGGACAAACATGGGGGGCTACACCTTC. Amino acids: CASSQAGTNMGGYTF.

This clone was detected only a few times. The chain links TRBV5-6 to TRBJ1-2; tentative D call: TRBD1 (6 bases). There are 15 residues in the CDR3. The V gene lost 4 bases and the J gene lost 4 bases, with 17 bases spanning the gap. The germline V gene encodes CDR1 SGHDT and CDR2 YYEEEE. The CDR3 bases are TGTGCCAGCAGCGCACGACTAACAGGGATCTATGGCTACACCTTC. Amino acid sequence: CASSARLTGIYGYTF.

The chain links TRBV11-3 to TRBJ2-5; unclear D gene. Trimming shortened V by 7 bases and J by 7 bases, and 16 bases separated the two germline ends. This CDR3 is built from 13 residues. Germline CDR1 and CDR2: SGHNT and YENEEA. CDR3 DNA: TGTGCCAGCAAGGCGTTTTCGGGCCCGACCCAGTACTTC. Encoded protein: CASKAFSGPTQYF.

The chain employs TRBV6-5 and TRBJ2-7; D assignment may be TRBD1 or TRBD2 (6 bases each). Germline CDR1 reads MNHEY; CDR2 reads SVGAGI. The germline V and J ends were trimmed by 9 bases and 4 bases, with 16 bases remaining between them. This CDR3 comprises 13 residues. CDR3 sequence (DNA): TGTGCCAGTCAGAAGGGGGGATTTTACGAGCAGTACTTC. This translates into CASQKGGFYEQYF.

The V call is TRBV5-1, the J call TRBJ2-7; D is ambiguous. CDR3 length: 14 residues. Looked up from germline, CDR1 is SGHRS and CDR2 is YFSETQ. Between the trimmed V and J ends, which lost 2 bases and 2 bases, there was a span of 11 bases. The DNA of the CDR3 is TGCGCCAGCAGCTTAGAGGCTTTTACCTACGAGCAGTACTTC. This translates into CASSLEAFTYEQYF.

The J gene is TRBJ1-6, the V gene TRBV6-2 or TRBV6-3; no definite D call. The CDR3 sequence is 16 residues long. The germline V and J ends were trimmed by 6 bases and 0 bases, with 12 bases remaining between them. Germline loops: CDR1 MNHEY, CDR2 SVGEGT. The CDR3 DNA reads TGTGCCAGCAGCCCCGGACGGAGCTCCTATAATTCACCCCTCCACTTT. This codes for CASSPGRSSYNSPLHF.

The chain combines TRBV6-6 with TRBJ1-6, with unresolved D. There are 16 residues in the CDR3. Germline values: CDR1 MNHNY, CDR2 SVGAGI (reference sequence). The V and J ends lost 5 bases and 0 bases respectively, with 11 bases between them. In DNA form, the CDR3 reads TGTGCCAGCAGTAGGTCACCGGGCTCCTATAATTCACCCCTCCACTTT. Its translation: CASSRSPGSYNSPLHF.

A few counts support this clone. V gene TRBV12-3 or TRBV12-4 combines with J gene TRBJ2-2; D is unresolved. The CDR3 sequence is 13 residues long. V was cut by 2 bases and J by 3 bases, with 4 bases left in between. The chain's CDR3 is CASSLRHTGELFF. The CDR3 region has the DNA TGTGCCAGCAGTTTAAGACACACCGGGGAGCTGTTTTTT.

In its sample, this clone was seen once. The chain joins TRBV4-2 to TRBJ1-2; no firm D call. The V end lost 5 bases, the J end lost 5 bases, and 9 bases lay between the germline ends. This CDR3 has 12 amino acids. Germline CDR1 reads LGHNA; CDR2 reads YNFKEQ. The CDR3 DNA reads TGTGCCAGCAGCTCCGGGGTTTATGGCTACACCTTC. The encoded protein is CASSSGVYGYTF.

This clone came up a few times. The chain employs TRBV11-1 and TRBJ1-3, with D perhaps TRBD1 (6 bases). Germline lookup yields CDR1 SGHAT and CDR2 FQDESV (reference sequence). The CDR3 runs to 14 residues. Trimming left V 5 bases short and J 2 bases short, with 10 bases between. CDR3 region: CASSQQGTGNTIYF. The CDR3 DNA reads as TGTGCCAGCAGCCAACAGGGAACTGGAAACACCATATATTTT.

The rearrangement joins TRBV10-1 to TRBJ2-7; D call uncertain. The CDR3 loop spans 11 amino acids. Germline loops: CDR1 WNHNN, CDR2 SYGVQD (reference sequence). The V end lost 3 bases, the J end lost 3 bases, and 3 bases lay between the germline ends. The CDR3 sequence: CASSDNYEQYF. CDR3 sequence (DNA): TGCGCCAGCAGTGACAACTACGAGCAGTACTTC.

This clone was found a few times. This chain links TRBV18 with TRBJ1-1; D unresolved. Germline CDR1 KGHSH, CDR2 LQKENI. CDR3 length: 14 amino acids. V lost 3 bases, J lost 3 bases, and 11 bases lay in between. The CDR3 protein is CASSPQTGYTEAFF. The CDR3 DNA sequence: TGTGCCAGCTCACCCCAAACGGGGTACACTGAAGCTTTCTTT.

This clone was counted once. The chain combines TRBV2 with TRBJ2-5; 7 positions agree with TRBD1. J gave up 4 bases and V 9 bases, and 11 bases lay outside the gene matches. CDR3 length: 14 amino acids. Germline lookup yields CDR1 SNHLY and CDR2 FYNNEI. The CDR3 DNA is TGTGCCAGGACAGGGACAGCTCCCTTAGAGACCCAGTACTTC. Translating it yields CARTGTAPLETQYF.

In this sample, this clone turned up once. V and J are TRBV11-3 and TRBJ2-3, with D maybe TRBD2 (8 bases). Germline loops: CDR1 SGHNT, CDR2 YENEEA. There are 14 residues in the CDR3. With 7 bases removed from V and 4 bases from J, the gap between germline ends came to 15 bases. CDR3 loop: CASTDSGTADTQYF. The CDR3 DNA is TGTGCCAGCACCGATAGCGGGACAGCAGATACGCAGTATTTT.

V usage is TRBV12-3 or TRBV12-4 and J usage is TRBJ2-1; possibly TRBD2 for D (6 bases). The V end lost 7 bases, the J end lost 7 bases, and 11 bases lay between the germline ends. CDR3 length: 12 residues. Here the CDR3 DNA reads TGTGCCAGCAAGGGACTGAGAAATGAGCAGTTCTTC. This codes for CASKGLRNEQFF.

The chain links TRBV27 to TRBJ2-1; TRBD2 matches at 8 bases. The CDR3 extends over 16 amino acids. The ends lost 3 bases at V and 4 bases at J; junction bases unmatched: 8. Germline loops: CDR1 MNHEY, CDR2 SMNVEV (reference sequence). The CDR3 protein is CASSFGTSGKYNEQFF. For the CDR3, the DNA is TGTGCCAGCAGTTTCGGAACTAGCGGCAAGTACAATGAGCAGTTCTTC.

The rearrangement links TRBV7-2 to TRBJ1-2; 10 bases are a match to TRBD1. The CDR3 consists of 14 residues. Germline V gene lookup returns CDR1 SGHTA and CDR2 FQGNSA. J lost 2 bases, V lost 5 bases, and 2 bases had no gene match. The CDR3 protein is CASSPGQGNYGYTF. DNA for the CDR3: TGTGCCAGCAGCCCGGGACAGGGGAACTATGGCTACACCTTC.

The rearrangement uses TRBV18 and TRBJ2-7; D uncertain. V was trimmed by 3 bases and J by 1 base, leaving 7 bases between them. The V gene's germline CDR1 is KGHSH and CDR2 LQKENI. This CDR3 comprises 13 residues. In nucleotides, the CDR3 is TGTGCCAGCTCACCTTGGTCTTCCTACGAGCAGTACTTC. Protein sequence: CASSPWSSYEQYF.

The chain links TRBV6-5 to TRBJ2-1; D remains ambiguous. V was shortened by 7 bases and J by 2 bases, with 6 bases between the two germline ends. The germline gives CDR1 MNHEY, CDR2 SVGAGI. This CDR3 is 12 amino acids long. The CDR3 protein is CASKDPYNEQFF. In DNA, the CDR3 is TGTGCCAGCAAGGACCCCTACAATGAGCAGTTCTTC.

This clone was observed a handful of times. The V gene is TRBV7-9, the J gene TRBJ1-5; 8 nucleotides line up with TRBD1. Germline V lookup: CDR1 SEHNR, CDR2 FQNEAQ (reference sequence). The CDR3 extends over 14 amino acids. Trimming took 5 bases from V and 4 from J; bases not matched to a gene: 4. The CDR3 bases are TGTGCCAGCAGCCAGGGACAGGTGAATCAGCCCCAGCATTTT. This gives the protein CASSQGQVNQPQHF.

This chain connects TRBV6-5 to TRBJ1-2; D unclear. The CDR3 is 13 residues long. The germline gives CDR1 MNHEY, CDR2 SVGAGI. With 2 bases removed from V and 4 bases from J, the gap between germline ends came to 8 bases. DNA of the CDR3: TGTGCCAGCAGTTACAGGGATGGCTATGGCTACACCTTC. It translates to CASSYRDGYGYTF.

V usage is TRBV5-6 and J usage is TRBJ2-7; TRBD1 aligns across 7 bases. V dropped 3 bases and J dropped 0; count of bases not matched to a gene: 3. The CDR3 is 14 residues long. In germline, CDR1 is SGHDT, CDR2 YYEEEE. In DNA form, the CDR3 reads TGTGCCAGCAGCTGGGACAGAGCCTCCTACGAGCAGTACTTC. Protein sequence: CASSWDRASYEQYF.

The genes are TRBV6-4 and TRBJ1-2; D remains unclear. V was clipped by 4 bases and J by 0 bases, with 9 bases between them. CDR3 length equals 14 residues. From germline, CDR1 is MRHNA and CDR2 SNTAGT. The CDR3 region has the DNA TGTGCCAGCAGTGGCCCACTACCTAACTATGGCTACACCTTC. Translated: CASSGPLPNYGYTF.

The chain carries TRBV11-2 and TRBJ1-1; possible D gene TRBD1, 6 bases. The CDR3 consists of 12 residues. Between the trimmed V and J ends, which lost 5 bases and 6 bases, there was a span of 10 bases. The germline gives CDR1 SGHAT, CDR2 FQNNGV. CDR3 sequence reads: CASSRQEPEAFF. The CDR3 DNA reads as TGTGCCAGCAGCCGACAGGAACCTGAAGCTTTCTTT.

The rearrangement uses TRBV7-6 and TRBJ2-6; the match to TRBD1 covers 8 bases. This CDR3 region has 16 residues. The J segment lost 0 bases and the V segment lost 5 bases, leaving 3 bases of the junction unmatched. The germline gives CDR1 SGHVS, CDR2 FNYEAQ. The CDR3 loop is CASSRQGSSGANVLTF. For the CDR3, the DNA is TGTGCCAGCAGCCGACAGGGGAGCTCTGGGGCCAACGTCCTGACTTTC.

The rearrangement uses TRBV7-3 and TRBJ1-5; D unresolved. Germline-derived CDR1 and CDR2 are SGHTA and FQGTGA. This CDR3 is 13 amino acids long. V lost 0 bases to trimming and J lost 6 bases, with 6 bases between them. CDR3 loop: CASSLTTGQPQHF. As DNA, the CDR3 is TGTGCCAGCAGCTTAACTACGGGTCAGCCCCAGCATTTT. Together with reference TRBV7-3 and TRBJ1-5, the CDR3 gives the full variable domain: GAGVSQTPSNKVTEKGKYVELRCDPISGHTALYWYRQSLGQGPEFLIYFQGTGAADDSGLPNDRFFAVRPEGSVSTLKIQRTERGDSAVYLCASSLTTGQPQHFGDGTRLSIL.

A few counts support this clone. The chain has TRBV3-1 (or the pseudogene TRBV3-2) and TRBJ1-1, with TRBD1 matching over 10 bases. The CDR3 consists of 17 residues. Trimming at V came to 6 bases and at J to 3 bases, leaving 13 bases not matched to a gene. Germline lookup yields CDR1 LGHDT and CDR2 YNNKEL (reference sequence). CDR3 protein: CASRVTGGSKRYTEAFF. CDR3 sequence (DNA): TGTGCCAGCAGAGTGACAGGGGGCTCCAAAAGGTACACTGAAGCTTTCTTT.

In regard to this clone: With a much larger clone just one base away, this may be a read error. The sample carries other DNA sequences with the same CDR3. The chain is built from TRBV5-1 and TRBJ2-5; unclear D gene. Trimming cost V 0 bases and J 5 bases, with 2 bases left between them. This CDR3 is built from 11 residues. CDR1 is SGHRS and CDR2 is YFSETQ in the germline V gene. CDR3 nucleotides: TGCGCCAGCAGCTTGGCGGAGACCCAGTACTTC. Translation gives CASSLAETQYF.

V gene TRBV2 combines with J gene TRBJ1-2; D is ambiguous. This CDR3 spans 12 amino acids. Trimming pared 0 bases from V and 11 bases from J, leaving 10 bases between. Germline values: CDR1 SNHLY, CDR2 FYNNEI. Here the CDR3 reads CASSEAPGLYTF. DNA for the CDR3: TGTGCCAGCAGTGAAGCGCCCGGGCTGTACACCTTC.